This T cell receptor beta chain was obtained from a study of blood T cell repertoires in COVID-19 (dated by TCRdb to 2018 to 2020). General notes on the study: Samples covering the acute and convalescent phases of COVID-19 were provided by collaborators in the United States, Italy and Spain. The prospective study material was composed of cDNA or gDNA derived from T cells, B-cell-depleted T cells, or PBMCs. Subjects who had been exposed to COVID-19, were actively infected with it, or had recovered from it provided the deeply sampled blood TCRbeta repertoires that made up the dataset. The repertoires were released in a freely available public database meant as a resource for research on the immune response to SARS-CoV-2. Samples came from the ongoing ImmuneRACE study (first 160 participants) plus 1,254 subjects from 6 global collaborators. Nearly every sample came with metadata listing a de-identified subject ID, COVID-19 status, age in years and sex. Where available, HLA class I and class II types were obtained from metadata supplied by the sample provider rather than from assay-based typing. Study-wide conclusions, independent of this receptor: The amount of clinical and demographic metadata varied by source and participant and was provided uncurated.

Enrolling through a virtual design, the prospective study's participants ranged in age from roughly 18 to 90 years and lived across 24 United States geographic areas. In the prospective study, participants were assigned to cohorts based on the clinical history participants reported in a screening survey and a study questionnaire. For ImmuneRACE Cohort 3, a participant was defined as recovered based on two consecutive negative NP/OP PCR tests, clearance by a healthcare professional, or resolution of symptoms. Each participant in the prospective study had whole blood, serum and a nasopharyngeal or oropharyngeal swab collected by mobile phlebotomists. Over a roughly 2-month period, participants in the prospective study had the option of providing additional blood draws and questionnaires. Before DNA extraction, blood samples from the prospective study were shipped at room temperature or frozen. Worth noting for this clone: The clone's antigen remains unknown. No base quality values were provided; no much bigger clone lies one nucleotide off.

TCRbeta CDR3 regions were amplified from genomic DNA by means of the immunoSEQ Assay, a bias-controlled multiplex PCR. Turning to the authors' computational methods: The number of nucleated cells in each sample was estimated by amplification of reference gene primers within the assay. To quantify the absolute abundance of each unique TCRbeta CDR3 rearrangement, sequence reads were collapsed and filtered. For each sample, productive Simpson clonality was calculated by taking the square root of Simpson's diversity index across productive rearrangements. TCRdb took over this immuneACCESS table, retaining in-frame rearrangements with V and J assigned. Such tables are incomplete; in checked studies, under half of the missing clones stem from an unresolved V gene, and the remainder is unexplained. V and J calls and clone size are given by that table; D and trimming were obtained from the DNA. This sample is represented by about 160,000 clones; 83% of them were singletons. Roughly 4.5% of the sample comes from the top ten.

Inclusive of the bounding cysteine and phenylalanine, the CDR3 is 15 residues long. Only the CDR3 DNA stays, 45 bases, in frame from base 1. V is cut by 0 bases and J by 7 bases, and the space between the germline ends is 12 bases. In the germline V gene, CDR1 corresponds to MNHEY and CDR2 to SVGEGT. Sequenced sample: PBMCs or T cells enriched from blood (not recorded which). The origin of this receptor is a woman aged 45-65 years who had recovered from COVID-19. Here the chain combines TRBV6-2 or TRBV6-3 and TRBJ2-2; the D region possibly corresponds to TRBD2 (5 bases align). DNA sequence: TGTGCCAGCAGTTACTCGAGGGTTCCAGGCGGGGAGCTGTTTTTT. This gives the protein CASSYSRVPGGELFF.